This entry lists 14 T cell receptor beta chains sequenced from one sample in a study of T cell repertoires and HLA-DP antigens. Antigens for these TCRs are unknown. The assay was immunoSEQ multiplex PCR, and TCRdb's table has in-frame clones only and misses some. The sample includes about 73,000 clones, roughly 78% of them seen just once. Sequenced input: CD4+ T cells from PBMCs. The receptors come from a man in his sixties in good health and CMV-seronegative.

A remark on this clone: Other DNA sequences in this specimen translate into the identical CDR3. The chain has TRBV6-5 and TRBJ1-5; 7 bases agree with TRBD1. Trimming cost V 4 bases and J 5 bases; bases outside gene matches: 2. Germline V lookup: CDR1 MNHEY, CDR2 SVGAGI. The length of the CDR3 is 13 residues. The DNA of the CDR3 is TGTGCCAGCAGTTCGGACAGGTATCAGCCCCAGCATTTT. Translation gives CASSSDRYQPQHF.

The chain employs TRBV11-2 and TRBJ2-3; TRBD1 is a possible D gene (6 bases). Germline-derived CDR1 and CDR2 are SGHAT and FQNNGV. V was clipped by 5 bases and J by 3 bases, with 15 bases between them. The CDR3 covers 15 residues. The CDR3 bases are TGTGCCAGCAGCCACGGCAGGGGCTGGACAGATACGCAGTATTTT. Translated: CASSHGRGWTDTQYF.

The rearrangement links TRBV5-1 to TRBJ2-7; 11 bases agree with TRBD1. Per germline, CDR1 SGHRS and CDR2 YFSETQ. Trimming cost V 3 bases and J 5 bases; bases outside gene matches: 4. The CDR3 covers 14 residues. CDR3 nucleotides: TGCGCCAGCAGCTGGGGACAGGGGGGAGACGAGCAGTACGTC. Its translation: CASSWGQGGDEQYV.

J is TRBJ1-1 and V is TRBV2; D is perhaps TRBD1 (6 bases). V gave up 8 bases and J gave up 7 bases, with 8 bases separating them. Germline loops: CDR1 SNHLY, CDR2 FYNNEI. The CDR3 spans 10 residues. The CDR3, as DNA: TGTGCCAGCCCGACAGGTGAAGCTTTCTTT. Translated: CASPTGEAFF.

The genes are TRBV7-9 and TRBJ1-2; perhaps TRBD1 as D (5 bases). CDR3 length: 12 amino acids. Germline CDR1 reads SEHNR; CDR2 reads FQNEAQ (reference sequence). V was pared by 11 bases and J by 5 bases, with 15 bases between. As DNA, the CDR3 is TGTGCCCTCCCGGGGGGGGAGTATGGCTACACCTTC. Translating it yields CALPGGEYGYTF.

The chain couples TRBV19 to TRBJ2-3; D is undetermined. The CDR3 covers 14 residues. V gave up 5 bases and J gave up 2 bases, with 11 bases separating them. Germline values: CDR1 LNHDA, CDR2 SQIVND (reference sequence). The CDR3 DNA reads as TGTGCCAGTAGTCCCTTCTCCAACACAGATACGCAGTATTTT. Its protein is CASSPFSNTDTQYF. The full variable domain, completed using reference TRBV19 and TRBJ2-3, is DGGITQSPKYLFRKEGQNVTLSCEQNLNHDAMYWYRQDPGQGLRLIYYSQIVNDFQKGDIAEGYSVSREKKESFPLTVTSAQKNPTAFYLCASSPFSNTDTQYFGPGTRLTVL.

This clone was found a few times. This chain connects TRBV9 to TRBJ2-2, with 11 bases lining up with TRBD2. Trimming at V came to 2 bases and at J to 5 bases, leaving 8 bases not matched to a gene. Germline V lookup: CDR1 SGDLS, CDR2 YYNGEE. The CDR3 sequence is 17 residues long. The CDR3 DNA reads as TGTGCCAGCAGCGTTCTTAGCGGGGGGGCTAATACCGGGGAGCTGTTTTTT. Amino acid sequence: CASSVLSGGANTGELFF. The full variable domain, its missing parts supplied by reference TRBV9 and TRBJ2-2, is DSGVTQTPKHLITATGQRVTLRCSPRSGDLSVYWYQQSLDQGLQFLIQYYNGEERAKGNILERFSAQQFPDLHSELNLSSLELGDSALYFCASSVLSGGANTGELFFGEGSRLTVL.

The table lists this clone with a count of one. This rearrangement joins TRBV18 to TRBJ1-3, with D uncertain. Germline-derived CDR1 and CDR2 are KGHSH and LQKENI. The CDR3 contains 13 residues. Trimming took off 2 bases at V and 3 bases at J, with 5 bases between the two ends. The CDR3 here is CASSPSNGNTIYF. The CDR3, as DNA: TGTGCCAGCTCACCATCAAATGGAAACACCATATATTTT.

J is TRBJ1-1 and V is TRBV28; TRBD1 might be the D (5 bases). The germline V gene has CDR1 MDHEN and CDR2 SYDVKM. V was clipped by 6 bases and J by 11 bases, with 16 bases between them. The length of the CDR3 is 12 residues. This chain's CDR3 is CASRGSQGRAFF. CDR3 in DNA: TGTGCCAGCAGGGGATCCCAGGGTCGGGCTTTCTTT.

The gene calls are TRBV18 and TRBJ2-1, with 7 bases lining up with TRBD2. The CDR3 is 14 residues long. CDR1 KGHSH and CDR2 LQKENI come from the germline V gene. V was clipped by 1 base and J by 3 bases; unmatched bases: 0. CDR3 protein: CASSPQRGYNEQFF. DNA for the CDR3: TGTGCCAGCTCACCACAGCGGGGCTACAATGAGCAGTTCTTC. The full variable domain, rest sourced from reference TRBV18 and TRBJ2-1, is NAGVMQNPRHLVRRRGQEARLRCSPMKGHSHVYWYRQLPEEGLKFMVYLQKENIIDESGMPKERFSAEFPKEGPSILRIQQVVRGDSAAYFCASSPQRGYNEQFFGPGTRLTVL.

This clone is labeled medium-sized. CDR3 nucleotide sequence: TGTGCCAGCAGCTTAACAGAGGGCTATGGCTACACCTTC. Protein product: CASSLTEGYGYTF. This chain uses TRBV7-3 with TRBJ1-2; D not certain. The CDR3 is made up of 13 amino acids. Germline-derived CDR1 and CDR2 are SGHTA and FQGTGA. The germline V and J ends were trimmed by 0 bases and 4 bases, with 6 bases remaining between them.

This clone has just one count. The V and J genes are TRBV19 and TRBJ2-1, with a tentative D call TRBD1 (5 bases). The ends were cut back, 7 bases at V and 3 bases at J, with 7 bases in the middle. This CDR3 has 12 residues. From germline, CDR1 is LNHDA and CDR2 SQIVND (reference sequence). The CDR3 loop is CASKGNYNEQFF. In DNA, the CDR3 is TGTGCCAGTAAGGGGAACTACAATGAGCAGTTCTTC.

The chain has TRBV4-2 and TRBJ2-5; D could derive from TRBD1 or TRBD2 (5 bases each). The CDR3 extends over 14 amino acids. Germline V CDR1 and CDR2: LGHNA, YNFKEQ. V dropped 1 base and J dropped 5 bases, with 11 bases sitting between them. The CDR3 DNA is TGTGCCAGCAGCCAAGGGCAGGGAGAGGAGACCCAGTACTTC. Translating gives CASSQGQGEETQYF.

V usage is TRBV2 and J usage is TRBJ1-6, with TRBD1 matching 7 bases. The V and J ends lost 5 bases and 7 bases, in that order; junction bases with no gene match: 8. In germline, CDR1 is SNHLY, CDR2 FYNNEI. This CDR3 region has 15 residues. The CDR3 DNA reads TGTGCCAGCAGTAACTGGGACAGTGGGAATTCACCCCTCCACTTT. Amino acids: CASSNWDSGNSPLHF. Combining the CDR3 with reference TRBV2 and TRBJ1-6 gives the whole variable domain EPEVTQTPSHQVTQMGQEVILRCVPISNHLYFYWYRQILGQKVEFLVSFYNNEISEKSEIFDDQFSVERPDGSNFTLKIRSTKLEDSAMYFCASSNWDSGNSPLHFGNGTRLTVT.